These 19 T cell receptor beta chains were sequenced from one sample in a study of prognosis after radiotherapy for stage I lung cancer. The authors amplified TCR beta CDR3 from genomic DNA using two-round multiplex PCR. First-round PCR employed TRBV- and TRBJ-specific primers for each gene. A single record per CDR3 protein comes from TCRdb applying MiXCR to the multiplex PCR reads. The sample has around 19,000 distinct CDR3 sequences; about three fifths are singletons. Sample: PBMCs, taken before or after stereotactic body radiation therapy (not recorded which). The receptors shown here come from a donor over 45 with non-small cell lung cancer.

The chain links TRBV6-5 to TRBJ1-1, with D tentatively TRBD1 (5 bases). Germline V gene lookup returns CDR1 MNHEY and CDR2 SVGAGI. The ends were cut back, 10 bases at V and 10 bases at J, with 22 bases in the middle. This CDR3 is built from 13 residues. The CDR3 nucleotides are TGTGCCATTAGTTACTCAGCAGGGCGTCGAGCTTTCTTT. Encoded protein: CAISYSAGRRAFF.

The chain couples TRBV20-1 to TRBJ2-3; D unclear. The CDR3 contains 14 residues. Germline V gene data show CDR1 as DFQATT and CDR2 as SNEGSKA (reference sequence). Trimming shortened V by 5 bases and J by 1 base, and 13 bases separated the two germline ends. CDR3 region: CSALSGTCTDTQYF. CDR3 DNA: TGCAGTGCTTTATCCGGTACGTGCACAGATACGCAGTATTTT.

This chain connects TRBV20-1 to TRBJ2-7, with no clear D. The CDR3 consists of 13 residues. In germline, CDR1 is DFQATT, CDR2 SNEGSKA (reference sequence). The ends were cut back, 6 bases at V and 3 bases at J, with 15 bases in the middle. This chain's CDR3 is CSARRAYYYEQYF. The CDR3 DNA sequence: TGCAGTGCCAGAAGGGCGTATTACTACGAGCAGTACTTC.

This clonotype was picked up a small number of times. Possible read error: a much larger clone is one base away. The chain has TRBV15 and TRBJ2-3; a weak D match, TRBD1 (6 bases). CDR1 and CDR2 (germline): LNHNV, YYDKDF (reference sequence). Trimming stripped 0 bases from V and 0 bases from J, with 16 bases between. The CDR3 runs 18 residues. The CDR3 loop is CATSRDPPQGSSTDTQYF. For the CDR3, the DNA is TGTGCCACCAGCAGAGATCCCCCGCAGGGGTCTAGCACAGATACGCAGTATTTT.

A single count supports this clonotype. A single base is all that separates this from a far larger clone, so a read error is likely. The chain has TRBV5-5 and TRBJ2-7, with D possibly matching TRBD1 (6 bases). The CDR3 contains 14 residues. CDR1 is SGHKS, CDR2 YYEKEE, per germline (reference sequence). Here the CDR3 reads CASRLNYRVGEQYF. The CDR3 nucleotides read TGCGCCAGCAGGTTGAATTACAGGGTGGGCGAGCAGTACTTC. Looking up the rest from reference TRBV5-5 and TRBJ2-7 gives the full variable domain: DAGVTQSPTHLIKTRGQQVTLRCSPISGHKSVSWYQQVLGQGPQFIFQYYEKEERGRGNFPDRFSARQFPNYSSELNVNALLLGDSALYLCASRLNYRVGEQYFGPGTRLTVT.

The chain is built from TRBV19 and TRBJ1-5; the match to TRBD1 covers 7 bases. V dropped 7 bases and J dropped 3; count of bases not matched to a gene: 9. This CDR3 is built from 15 residues. Germline-derived CDR1 and CDR2 are LNHDA and SQIVND (reference sequence). The CDR3, as DNA: TGTGCCAGTACTCAGGAGACAGGGCTCAATCAGCCCCAGCATTTT. Amino acids: CASTQETGLNQPQHF.

This clonotype was detected ten times or more. The V call is TRBV3-1, the J call TRBJ2-4; 9 bases are shared with TRBD2. J was trimmed by 3 bases and V by 4 bases; bases with no gene match: 4. Per the germline V gene, CDR1 is LGHDT and CDR2 is YNNKEL (reference sequence). This CDR3 is built from 15 residues. CDR3 protein: CASSLAGAGKNIQYF. CDR3 DNA sequence: TGTGCCAGCAGCCTAGCGGGAGCGGGCAAAAACATTCAGTACTTC.

This chain uses TRBV4-3 with TRBJ1-2; 7 positions match TRBD1. V shed 1 base and J 8 bases; nucleotides not matched to a gene: 7. CDR1 LGHNA and CDR2 YSLEER come from the germline V gene. The CDR3 runs to 14 residues. This chain's CDR3 is CASSQARQGLGYTF. In DNA form, the CDR3 reads TGCGCCAGCAGCCAAGCCCGACAGGGTCTCGGCTACACCTTC.

This clonotype was found once. The gene calls are TRBV7-9 and TRBJ2-7, with TRBD2 matching over 9 bases. Germline-derived CDR1 and CDR2 are SEHNR and FQNEAQ (reference sequence). This CDR3 spans 14 amino acids. After removal of 6 bases from V and 3 bases from J, the junction contained 6 bases not matched to a gene. CDR3 loop: CASSQPSGNYEQYF. The CDR3 region has the DNA TGTGCCAGCAGTCAACCTAGCGGGAACTACGAGCAGTACTTC.

The chain couples TRBV7-9 to TRBJ2-7; 11 nucleotides match TRBD1. V dropped 0 bases and J dropped 4; count of bases not matched to a gene: 2. The CDR3 loop spans 15 amino acids. The germline V gene encodes CDR1 SEHNR and CDR2 FQNEAQ (reference sequence). The DNA for the CDR3 is TGTGCCAGCAGCTTAGCGGGACAGGGGGGTTACGAGCAGTACTTC. Protein product: CASSLAGQGGYEQYF.

This clonotype occurred once. The rearrangement uses TRBV6-1 and TRBJ1-5, with 8 bases aligning to TRBD1. The CDR3 has 19 residues. Germline loops: CDR1 MNHNS, CDR2 SASEGT. V lost 2 bases to trimming and J lost 0 bases; unmatched junction nucleotides: 12. Here the CDR3 DNA reads TGTGCCAGCAGTGAATACGGGACAGGCCTTCTCTATAGCAATCAGCCCCAGCATTTT. This sequence encodes CASSEYGTGLLYSNQPQHF.

The chain uses TRBV6-1 and TRBJ2-7; D is perhaps TRBD2 (5 bases). Germline CDR1 and CDR2: MNHNS and SASEGT. V was cut by 1 base and J by 6 bases, with 19 bases left in between. The CDR3 runs 16 residues. CDR3 sequence (DNA): TGTGCCAGCAGTGAAGAGGAAGTTACTAGTGGTTCCGAGCAGTACTTC. Translating it yields CASSEEEVTSGSEQYF.

This chain uses TRBV3-1 with TRBJ2-5; the D gene is possibly TRBD2 (5 bases). V was pared by 2 bases and J by 7 bases, with 11 bases between. Germline CDR1 LGHDT, CDR2 YNNKEL (reference sequence). This CDR3 has 13 residues. The CDR3 here is CASSQPGRGTQYF. The CDR3 DNA sequence: TGTGCCAGCAGCCAACCTGGACGGGGGACCCAGTACTTC.

The chain links TRBV6-4 to TRBJ2-1; D not certain. Per the germline V gene, CDR1 is MRHNA and CDR2 is SNTAGT. V gave up 7 bases and J gave up 9 bases, with 19 bases separating them. This CDR3 region has 14 residues. CDR3 amino acids: CASMIQRTLGEQFF. The CDR3 nucleotides are TGTGCCAGCATGATACAGCGTACTTTAGGTGAGCAGTTCTTC.

This rearrangement joins TRBV6-1 to TRBJ1-1; D not certain. The V end was cut by 5 bases, the J end by 0 bases, with 13 bases between. Germline V gene lookup returns CDR1 MNHNS and CDR2 SASEGT. The CDR3 has 15 amino acids. The CDR3 spells CASSPGTQVNTEAFF. As DNA, the CDR3 is TGTGCCAGCAGTCCAGGTACTCAGGTGAACACTGAAGCTTTCTTT.

The rearrangement uses TRBV7-2 and TRBJ2-1; 7 nucleotides match TRBD2. The CDR3 runs to 17 residues. Germline V gives CDR1 SGHTA, CDR2 FQGNSA. J lost 8 bases, V lost 5 bases, and 18 bases had no gene match. The DNA of the CDR3 is TGTGCCAGCAGCGCCCAGCGACTAGCCGGAGGGCCCTATGAGCAGTTCTTC. This gives the protein CASSAQRLAGGPYEQFF. The full variable domain, rest sourced from reference TRBV7-2 and TRBJ2-1, is GAGVSQSPSNKVTEKGKDVELRCDPISGHTALYWYRQSLGQGLEFLIYFQGNSAPDKSGLPSDRFSAERTGGSVSTLTIQRTQQEDSAVYLCASSAQRLAGGPYEQFFGPGTRLTVL.

As regards this clonotype: A read error may explain this, as a much larger clone is one base away. The gene calls are TRBV5-4 and TRBJ2-7; TRBD1 matches at 11 bases. The CDR3 is 15 amino acids. Germline CDR1 reads SGHNT; CDR2 reads YYREEE (reference sequence). The CDR3 loop reads CTSSIGTGGPYEHYF. CDR3 DNA sequence: TGTACCAGCAGCATCGGGACAGGGGGTCCCTACGAGCATTACTTC.

The rearrangement joins TRBV5-1 to TRBJ2-1; 8 nucleotides agree with TRBD2. V lost 4 bases and J lost 4; bases outside the gene matches: 16. This CDR3 spans 18 amino acids. In germline, CDR1 is SGHRS, CDR2 YFSETQ. In nucleotides, the CDR3 is TGCGCCAGCAGCAGGGGACTAGTGGATTGGGGAGCGTACAATGAGCAGTTCTTC. Translation: CASSRGLVDWGAYNEQFF.

The chain links TRBV9 to TRBJ2-1, with a tentative D call TRBD2 (6 bases). CDR1 is SGDLS, CDR2 YYNGEE, per germline. Trimming took 2 bases from V and 0 from J, leaving 9 bases between them. This CDR3 spans 15 amino acids. The CDR3 region has the DNA TGTGCCAGCAGCGTTCGGGGGAACTCCTACAATGAGCAGTTCTTC. This gives the protein CASSVRGNSYNEQFF.